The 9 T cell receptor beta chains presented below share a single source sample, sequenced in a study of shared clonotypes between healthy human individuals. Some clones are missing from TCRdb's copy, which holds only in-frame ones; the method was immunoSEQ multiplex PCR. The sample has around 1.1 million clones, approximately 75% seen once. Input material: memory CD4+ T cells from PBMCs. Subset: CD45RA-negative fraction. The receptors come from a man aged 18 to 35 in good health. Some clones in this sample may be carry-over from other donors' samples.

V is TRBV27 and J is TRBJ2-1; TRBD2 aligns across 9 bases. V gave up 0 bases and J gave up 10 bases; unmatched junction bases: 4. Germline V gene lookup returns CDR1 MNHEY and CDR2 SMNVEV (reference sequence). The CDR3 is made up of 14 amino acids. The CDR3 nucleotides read TGTGCCAGCAGTTTATCGGGACTAGCATGGGAGCAGTTCTTC. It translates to CASSLSGLAWEQFF.

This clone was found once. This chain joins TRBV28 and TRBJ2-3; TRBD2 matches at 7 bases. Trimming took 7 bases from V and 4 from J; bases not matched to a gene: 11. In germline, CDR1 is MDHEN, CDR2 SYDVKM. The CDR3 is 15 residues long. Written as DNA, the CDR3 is TGTGCCAGCATCAGCGGCGGGAGTGAAGCAGATACGCAGTATTTT. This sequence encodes CASISGGSEADTQYF.

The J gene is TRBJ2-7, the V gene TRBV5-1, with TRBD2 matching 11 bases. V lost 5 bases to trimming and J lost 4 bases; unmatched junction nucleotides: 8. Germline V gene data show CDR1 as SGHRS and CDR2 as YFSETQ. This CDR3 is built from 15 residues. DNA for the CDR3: TGCGCCAGCAGTCGCTCCGGGACTAGCGGTTACGAGCAGTACTTC. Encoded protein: CASSRSGTSGYEQYF.

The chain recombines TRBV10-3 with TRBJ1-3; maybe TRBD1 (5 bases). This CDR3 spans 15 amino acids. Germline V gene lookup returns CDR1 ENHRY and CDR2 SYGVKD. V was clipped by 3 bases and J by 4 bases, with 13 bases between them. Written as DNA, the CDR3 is TGTGCCATCAGTGACCTTAGGGGAGGGGGAAACACCATATATTTT. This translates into CAISDLRGGGNTIYF.

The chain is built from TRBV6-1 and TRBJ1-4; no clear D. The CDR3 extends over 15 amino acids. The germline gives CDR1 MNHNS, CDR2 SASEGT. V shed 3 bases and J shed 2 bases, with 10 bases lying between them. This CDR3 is CASSDLRDTNEKLFF. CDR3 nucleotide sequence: TGTGCCAGCAGTGATTTGAGGGATACTAATGAAAAACTGTTTTTT.

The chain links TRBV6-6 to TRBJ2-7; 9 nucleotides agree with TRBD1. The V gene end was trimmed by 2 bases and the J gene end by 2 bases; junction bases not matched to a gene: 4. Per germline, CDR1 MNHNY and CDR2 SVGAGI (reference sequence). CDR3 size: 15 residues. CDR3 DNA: TGTGCCAGCAGTTACGTACAGGGGGCCCCCTACGAGCAGTACTTC. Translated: CASSYVQGAPYEQYF.

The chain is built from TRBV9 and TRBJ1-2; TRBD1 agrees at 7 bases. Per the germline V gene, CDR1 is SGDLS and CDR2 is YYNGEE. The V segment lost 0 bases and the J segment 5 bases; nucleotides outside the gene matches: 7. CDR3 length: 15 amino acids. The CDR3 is CASSVVSGGAYGYTF. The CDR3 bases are TGTGCCAGCAGCGTAGTTTCAGGGGGTGCTTATGGCTACACCTTC. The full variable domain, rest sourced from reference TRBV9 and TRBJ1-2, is DSGVTQTPKHLITATGQRVTLRCSPRSGDLSVYWYQQSLDQGLQFLIQYYNGEERAKGNILERFSAQQFPDLHSELNLSSLELGDSALYFCASSVVSGGAYGYTFGSGTRLTVV.

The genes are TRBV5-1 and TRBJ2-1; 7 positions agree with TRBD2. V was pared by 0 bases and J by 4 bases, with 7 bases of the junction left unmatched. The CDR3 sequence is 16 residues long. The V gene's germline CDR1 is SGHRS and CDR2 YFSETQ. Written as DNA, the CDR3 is TGCGCCAGCAGCTTGGAGGCGTCTAGCGGTTACAATGAGCAGTTCTTC. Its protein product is CASSLEASSGYNEQFF.

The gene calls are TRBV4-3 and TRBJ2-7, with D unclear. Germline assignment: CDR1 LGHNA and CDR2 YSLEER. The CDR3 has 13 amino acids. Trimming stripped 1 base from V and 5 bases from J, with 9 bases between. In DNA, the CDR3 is TGCGCCAGCAGCCAAGGGGTGGTCGACGAGCAGTACTTC. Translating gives CASSQGVVDEQYF.